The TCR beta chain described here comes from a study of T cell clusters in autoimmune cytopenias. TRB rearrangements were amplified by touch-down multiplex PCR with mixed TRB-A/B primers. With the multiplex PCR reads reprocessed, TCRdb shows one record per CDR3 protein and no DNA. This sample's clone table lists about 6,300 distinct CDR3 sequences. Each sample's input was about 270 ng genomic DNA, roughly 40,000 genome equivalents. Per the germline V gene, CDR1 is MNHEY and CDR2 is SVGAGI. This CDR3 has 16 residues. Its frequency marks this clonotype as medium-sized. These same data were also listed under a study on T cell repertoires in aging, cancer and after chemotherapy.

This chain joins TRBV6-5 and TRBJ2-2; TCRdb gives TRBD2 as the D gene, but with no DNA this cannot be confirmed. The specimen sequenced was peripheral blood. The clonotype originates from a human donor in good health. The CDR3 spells CASSYRPASNTGELFF.